The 26 T cell receptor beta chains below come from one sample, sequenced in a study of T cells in Graves' hyperthyroidism and ophthalmopathy. Amplified TCR beta CDR3 regions derived from RNA transcripts. Researchers ran a first-round RT-PCR on the TCR CDR3 using the HTBI primer set. One entry per CDR3 protein, called by TCRdb with MiXCR from the multiplex PCR reads. The table lists roughly 280,000 distinct CDR3 sequences, 22% of them singletons. Sequences were obtained from blood. Receptors originate from a man aged 25-45 years with Graves' ophthalmopathy.

This clonotype was recorded a few times. The V gene is TRBV2, the J gene TRBJ2-7; TRBD2 is a possible D gene (5 bases). The germline V gene has CDR1 SNHLY and CDR2 FYNNEI. The CDR3 consists of 14 residues. Trimming stripped 7 bases from V and 3 bases from J, with 16 bases between. The CDR3, as DNA: TGTGCCAGCAATCCCCAAGGGAGAAACTACGAGCAGTACTTC. It codes for CASNPQGRNYEQYF.

The sample holds many counts of this clonotype. V and J are TRBV28 and TRBJ2-1; 12 bases match TRBD2. This CDR3 is built from 14 residues. The V gene end was trimmed by 7 bases and the J gene end by 7 bases; junction bases not matched to a gene: 5. Looked up from germline, CDR1 is MDHEN and CDR2 is SYDVKM. The CDR3 nucleotides are TGTGCCAGCAACCTAGCGGGAGGGCCAAATGAGCAGTTCTTC. Its protein is CASNLAGGPNEQFF.

This clonotype has at least ten counts. The rearrangement joins TRBV12-3 or TRBV12-4 to TRBJ2-7; TRBD1 agrees at 7 bases. V lost 4 bases and J lost 7; bases outside the gene matches: 10. CDR3 size: 14 residues. Written as DNA, the CDR3 is TGTGCCAGCAGTTCGGGACAGCAAATAGGGGAGCAGTACTTC. Amino acid sequence: CASSSGQQIGEQYF.

This clonotype has just a few counts. This chain connects TRBV19 to TRBJ1-5; 7 bases are a match to TRBD1. This CDR3 has 17 residues. CDR1 LNHDA and CDR2 SQIVND come from the germline V gene (reference sequence). Losses at the gene ends were 8 bases for V and 3 bases for J; bases not matched to a gene: 16. In nucleotides, the CDR3 is TGTGCCAGTGCCGATAGGGTAGGACAGGCGACCAATCAGCCCCAGCATTTT. Protein: CASADRVGQATNQPQHF.

Ten or more counts support this clonotype. The chain joins TRBV30 to TRBJ2-3, with 7 bases that match TRBD1. There are 13 residues in the CDR3. The germline CDR1 and CDR2 sequences are GTSNPN and SVGIG (reference sequence). J was trimmed by 5 bases and V by 2 bases; bases with no gene match: 4. DNA of the CDR3: TGTGCCTGGAGTAGGGGGCGAGAAGATACGCAGTATTTT. Protein product: CAWSRGREDTQYF.

The genes are TRBV15 and TRBJ2-7; tentatively, D is TRBD2 (6 bases). CDR1 is LNHNV and CDR2 is YYDKDF in the germline V gene (reference sequence). Trimming removed 7 bases at V and 5 bases at J, with 15 bases between. There are 13 residues in the CDR3. CDR3 nucleotides: TGTGCCACCAAGGGCGGGGTTACCAACGAGCAGTACTTC. Protein sequence: CATKGGVTNEQYF.

This clonotype was seen only a few times. The chain uses TRBV5-1 and TRBJ1-5; D is uncertain. Germline lookup yields CDR1 SGHRS and CDR2 YFSETQ. The CDR3 is made up of 13 amino acids. Deletions cut 1 base from V and 4 bases from J, with 6 bases between. The CDR3 bases are TGCGCCAGCAGCTTGTGGCCGAATCAGCCCCAGCATTTT. Translation: CASSLWPNQPQHF.

This clonotype appeared a few times. The chain links TRBV2 to TRBJ2-5; no definite D call. Germline CDR1 SNHLY, CDR2 FYNNEI. The CDR3 has 14 residues. Trimming removed 5 bases at V and 3 bases at J, with 13 bases between. CDR3 DNA sequence: TGTGCCAGCAGTCACCGGGCCCAGAAAGAGACCCAGTACTTC. It encodes CASSHRAQKETQYF.

V and J are TRBV5-4 and TRBJ1-1; perhaps TRBD1 as D (6 bases). Per germline, CDR1 SGHNT and CDR2 YYREEE (reference sequence). Trimming took 4 bases from V and 3 from J, leaving 13 bases between them. CDR3 length: 14 amino acids. CDR3 protein: CASSPVGADTEAFF. The CDR3 region has the DNA TGTGCCAGCAGCCCCGTGGGGGCGGACACTGAAGCTTTCTTT.

The chain employs TRBV9 and TRBJ2-2; 9 bases align to TRBD2. The V and J ends lost 3 bases and 5 bases, in that order; junction bases with no gene match: 8. CDR1 is SGDLS, CDR2 YYNGEE, per germline. The CDR3 runs 16 residues. CDR3 in DNA: TGTGCCAGCAGCGCCTTAACTAGCGGGTGGACCGGGGAGCTGTTTTTT. Its protein product is CASSALTSGWTGELFF. The whole variable domain, remainder taken from reference TRBV9 and TRBJ2-2, is DSGVTQTPKHLITATGQRVTLRCSPRSGDLSVYWYQQSLDQGLQFLIQYYNGEERAKGNILERFSAQQFPDLHSELNLSSLELGDSALYFCASSALTSGWTGELFFGEGSRLTVL.

This clonotype was seen more than once but under ten times. The V and J genes are TRBV20-1 and TRBJ2-1; D is possibly TRBD2 (5 bases). The ends were cut back, 6 bases at V and 3 bases at J, with 9 bases in the middle. Germline-derived CDR1 and CDR2 are DFQATT and SNEGSKA (reference sequence). CDR3 length: 12 amino acids. The CDR3 spells CSASGLYNEQFF. The CDR3 nucleotides read TGCAGTGCGAGCGGCCTCTACAATGAGCAGTTCTTC.

The chain employs TRBV7-9 and TRBJ1-1; D ambiguous. V was pared by 1 base and J by 7 bases, with 10 bases between. This CDR3 spans 13 amino acids. From germline, CDR1 is SEHNR and CDR2 FQNEAQ (reference sequence). The CDR3 reads CASSLDDWGEAFF. The DNA of the CDR3 is TGTGCCAGCAGCTTAGACGACTGGGGTGAAGCTTTCTTT.

This clonotype was picked up a small number of times. The chain combines TRBV28 with TRBJ1-5, with D unclear. The CDR3 is made up of 13 amino acids. Germline V lookup: CDR1 MDHEN, CDR2 SYDVKM. Trimming took 6 bases from V and 7 from J, leaving 13 bases between them. This chain's CDR3 is CASSSKQPQPQHF. The CDR3 DNA reads TGTGCCAGCAGCTCGAAACAGCCCCAGCCCCAGCATTTT.

In this sample, this clonotype turned up a few times. The chain employs TRBV27 and TRBJ2-7, with D perhaps assigned TRBD1 or TRBD2 (5 bases each). V was shortened by 6 bases and J by 0 bases, with 12 bases between the two germline ends. Per the germline V gene, CDR1 is MNHEY and CDR2 is SMNVEV (reference sequence). The CDR3 consists of 14 residues. For the CDR3, the DNA is TGTGCCAGCAGGCAGGGACCGAGCTCCTACGAGCAGTACTTC. Its protein is CASRQGPSSYEQYF.

The CDR3 region is CSARVSSYNSPLHF. For the CDR3, the DNA is TGCAGTGCTAGAGTCAGCTCCTATAATTCACCCCTCCACTTT. The chain links TRBV20-1 to TRBJ1-6; D unresolved. CDR1 and CDR2 (germline): DFQATT, SNEGSKA (reference sequence). The CDR3 extends over 14 amino acids. V shed 1 base and J shed 0 bases, with 4 bases lying between them.

This clonotype was counted ten times or more. The chain has TRBV11-1 and TRBJ2-5; D perhaps matches TRBD2 (6 bases). Germline lookup yields CDR1 SGHAT and CDR2 FQDESV (reference sequence). The V end was cut by 1 base, the J end by 2 bases, with 14 bases between. The CDR3 consists of 16 residues. For the CDR3, the DNA is TGTGCCAGCAGCTTAGACGCGGGAAGGGTTCAAGAGACCCAGTACTTC. Its translation is CASSLDAGRVQETQYF.

In regard to this clonotype: A read error may explain this, as a much larger clone is one base away. V and J are TRBV3-1 and TRBJ2-1, with 11 nucleotides matching TRBD2. With V trimmed by 3 bases and J by 5 bases, 9 bases remained unmatched. This CDR3 is 17 amino acids long. Germline CDR1 is LGHDT and CDR2 is YNNKEL (reference sequence). CDR3 amino acids: CASSQDGLAGIHNEQFF. The CDR3 DNA sequence: TGTGCCAGCAGCCAGGACGGACTAGCGGGTATCCACAATGAGCAGTTCTTC.

The chain recombines TRBV27 with TRBJ1-2; the D gene is possibly TRBD1 (5 bases). The CDR3 spans 16 residues. The germline V and J ends were trimmed by 4 bases and 2 bases, with 17 bases remaining between them. Germline CDR1 and CDR2: MNHEY and SMNVEV (reference sequence). The CDR3 region is CASSSNRQITNYGYTF. For the CDR3, the DNA is TGTGCCAGCAGTTCTAACCGACAGATAACAAACTATGGCTACACCTTC.

This clonotype was counted many times. The gene calls are TRBV14 and TRBJ1-1, with D unclear. Looked up from germline, CDR1 is SGHDN and CDR2 is FVKESK. The CDR3 has 12 amino acids. The V gene lost 1 base and the J gene lost 6 bases, with 6 bases spanning the gap. CDR3: CASSQGLSEAFF. CDR3 DNA sequence: TGTGCCAGCAGCCAAGGGCTTTCTGAAGCTTTCTTT.

The table lists this clonotype with a few counts. The V call is TRBV9, the J call TRBJ2-5; the D gene is possibly TRBD1 (5 bases). Germline V gene data show CDR1 as SGDLS and CDR2 as YYNGEE. The CDR3 runs 15 residues. Trimming removed 4 bases at V and 0 bases at J, with 13 bases between. The CDR3 spells CASSTGHLYQETQYF. CDR3 nucleotides: TGTGCCAGCAGCACCGGACACCTGTACCAAGAGACCCAGTACTTC.

This clonotype has ten or more counts. The CDR3 sequence: CASSLKASRNNEQFF. The CDR3, as DNA: TGTGCCAGCAGTTTAAAGGCTAGCAGAAACAATGAGCAGTTCTTC. V and J are TRBV27 and TRBJ2-1; D is possibly TRBD2 (5 bases). Trimming pared 2 bases from V and 5 bases from J, leaving 13 bases between. Germline lookup yields CDR1 MNHEY and CDR2 SMNVEV (reference sequence). CDR3 size: 15 residues.

This chain joins TRBV6-1 and TRBJ2-3, with D tentatively TRBD1 or TRBD2 (5 bases each). V shed 9 bases and J shed 0 bases, with 13 bases lying between them. This CDR3 comprises 14 residues. Germline values: CDR1 MNHNS, CDR2 SASEGT. CDR3 sequence: CARGRVPSTDTQYF. CDR3 coding DNA: TGTGCCAGGGGACGGGTTCCTAGCACAGATACGCAGTATTTT.

Remarks on this clonotype: A junction end diverges from the germline sequence, so it may reflect a read error. The rearrangement joins TRBV19 to TRBJ2-7, with TRBD1 matching 7 bases. Germline V CDR1 and CDR2: LNHDA, SQIVND (reference sequence). The CDR3 extends over 14 amino acids. The CDR3 spells CAVKKGAPAYEQHF. CDR3 nucleotide sequence: TGTGCCGTCAAAAAGGGGGCACCGGCCTACGAGCAGCACTTC.

At least ten counts were recorded for this clonotype. The V and J genes are TRBV30 and TRBJ1-5; D remains unclear. This CDR3 region has 13 residues. Per the germline V gene, CDR1 is GTSNPN and CDR2 is SVGIG (reference sequence). Trimming took off 2 bases at V and 5 bases at J, with 10 bases between the two ends. The CDR3 sequence: CAWSRYGDQPQHF. CDR3 sequence (DNA): TGTGCCTGGAGTCGTTATGGGGATCAGCCCCAGCATTTT.

Many counts were recorded for this clonotype. The rearrangement joins TRBV28 to TRBJ2-7; TRBD2 aligns across 10 bases. This CDR3 spans 19 amino acids. The V gene's germline CDR1 is MDHEN and CDR2 SYDVKM. J was trimmed by 1 base and V by 4 bases; bases with no gene match: 16. The CDR3 region is CASSSPRASGRVPSYEQYF. For the CDR3, the DNA is TGTGCCAGCAGTTCCCCCCGGGCTAGCGGGAGAGTCCCATCCTACGAGCAGTACTTC.

In this sample, this clonotype turned up a few times. The rearrangement links TRBV6-2 or TRBV6-3 to TRBJ2-1; 11 bases agree with TRBD1. Germline lookup yields CDR1 MNHEY and CDR2 SVGEGT. This CDR3 spans 15 amino acids. Trimming at V came to 6 bases and at J to 4 bases, leaving 5 bases not matched to a gene. CDR3 sequence: CASRDRGLGYNEQFF. In DNA form, the CDR3 reads TGTGCCAGCAGGGACAGGGGGCTGGGGTACAATGAGCAGTTCTTC.